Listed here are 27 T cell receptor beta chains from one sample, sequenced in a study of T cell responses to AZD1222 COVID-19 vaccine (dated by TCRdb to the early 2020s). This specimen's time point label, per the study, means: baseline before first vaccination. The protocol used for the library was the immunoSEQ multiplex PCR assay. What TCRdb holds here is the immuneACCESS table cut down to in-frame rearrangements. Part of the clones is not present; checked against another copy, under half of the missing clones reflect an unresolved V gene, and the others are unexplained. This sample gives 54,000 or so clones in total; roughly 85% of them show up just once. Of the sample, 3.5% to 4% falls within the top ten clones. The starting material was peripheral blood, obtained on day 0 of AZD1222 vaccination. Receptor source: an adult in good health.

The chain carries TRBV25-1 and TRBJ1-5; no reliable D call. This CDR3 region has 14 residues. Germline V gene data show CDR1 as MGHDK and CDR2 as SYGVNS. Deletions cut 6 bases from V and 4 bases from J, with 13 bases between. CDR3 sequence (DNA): TGTGCCAGCAGCCCGGCTCAGCGAAATCAGCCCCAGCATTTT. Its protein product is CASSPAQRNQPQHF.

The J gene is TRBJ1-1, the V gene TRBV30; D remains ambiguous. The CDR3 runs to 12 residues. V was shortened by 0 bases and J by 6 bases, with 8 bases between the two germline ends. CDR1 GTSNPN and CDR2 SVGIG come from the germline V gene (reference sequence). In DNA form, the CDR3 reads TGTGCCTGGAGTGTACGCGGTGCTGAAGCTTTCTTT. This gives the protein CAWSVRGAEAFF.

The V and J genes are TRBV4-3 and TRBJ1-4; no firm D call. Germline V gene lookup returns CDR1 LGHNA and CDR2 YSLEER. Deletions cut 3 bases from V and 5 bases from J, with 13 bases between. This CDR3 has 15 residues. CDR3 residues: CASSQVPGSNEKLFF. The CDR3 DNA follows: TGCGCCAGCAGCCAGGTACCCGGGTCGAATGAAAAACTGTTTTTT.

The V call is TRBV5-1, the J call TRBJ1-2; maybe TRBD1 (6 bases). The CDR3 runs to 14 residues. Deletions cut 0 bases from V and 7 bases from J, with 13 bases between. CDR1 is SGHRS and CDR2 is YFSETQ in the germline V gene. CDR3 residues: CASSLDREVGGYTF. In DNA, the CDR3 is TGCGCCAGCAGCTTGGACAGGGAAGTAGGTGGCTACACCTTC.

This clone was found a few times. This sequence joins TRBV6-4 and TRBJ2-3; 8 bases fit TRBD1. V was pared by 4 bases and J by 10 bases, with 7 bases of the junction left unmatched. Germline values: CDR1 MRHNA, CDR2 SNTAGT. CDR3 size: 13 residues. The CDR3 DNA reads TGTGCCAGCAGTGCCGAGGACAGGGCCGCGCAGTATTTT. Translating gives CASSAEDRAAQYF.

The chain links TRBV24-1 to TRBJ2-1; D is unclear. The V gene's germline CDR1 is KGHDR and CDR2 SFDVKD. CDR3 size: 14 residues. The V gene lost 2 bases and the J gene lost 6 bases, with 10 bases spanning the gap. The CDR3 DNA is TGTGCCACCAGTGATTCCCGAAGGACCAATGAGCAGTTCTTC. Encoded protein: CATSDSRRTNEQFF.

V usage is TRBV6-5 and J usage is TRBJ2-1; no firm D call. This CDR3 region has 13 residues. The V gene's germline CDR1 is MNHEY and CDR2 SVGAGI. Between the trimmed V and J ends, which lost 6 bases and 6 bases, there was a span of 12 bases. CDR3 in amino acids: CASRPLQINEQFF. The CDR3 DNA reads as TGTGCCAGCAGACCACTCCAGATCAATGAGCAGTTCTTC.

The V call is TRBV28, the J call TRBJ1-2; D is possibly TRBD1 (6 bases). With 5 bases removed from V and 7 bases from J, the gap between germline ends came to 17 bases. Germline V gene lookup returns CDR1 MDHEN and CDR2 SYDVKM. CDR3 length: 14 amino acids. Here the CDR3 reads CASSPRDRRTGYTF. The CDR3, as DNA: TGTGCCAGCAGTCCCCGTGACAGGAGGACTGGCTACACCTTC.

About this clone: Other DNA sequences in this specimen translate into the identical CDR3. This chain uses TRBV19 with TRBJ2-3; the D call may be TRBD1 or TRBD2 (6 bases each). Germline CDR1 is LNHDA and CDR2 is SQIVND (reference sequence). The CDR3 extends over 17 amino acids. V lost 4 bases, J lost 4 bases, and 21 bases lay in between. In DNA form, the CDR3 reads TGTGCCAGTAGTAGGGGACCAGCCGGGGGCAGGCCAGATACGCAGTATTTT. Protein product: CASSRGPAGGRPDTQYF. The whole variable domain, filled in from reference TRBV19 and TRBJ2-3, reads DGGITQSPKYLFRKEGQNVTLSCEQNLNHDAMYWYRQDPGQGLRLIYYSQIVNDFQKGDIAEGYSVSREKKESFPLTVTSAQKNPTAFYLCASSRGPAGGRPDTQYFGPGTRLTVL.

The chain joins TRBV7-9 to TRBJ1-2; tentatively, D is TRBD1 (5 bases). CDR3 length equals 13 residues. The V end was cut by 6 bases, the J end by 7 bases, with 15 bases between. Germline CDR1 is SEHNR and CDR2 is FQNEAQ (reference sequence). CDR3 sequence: CASRGPGTGGYTF. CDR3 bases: TGTGCCAGCAGAGGGCCGGGGACGGGTGGCTACACCTTC.

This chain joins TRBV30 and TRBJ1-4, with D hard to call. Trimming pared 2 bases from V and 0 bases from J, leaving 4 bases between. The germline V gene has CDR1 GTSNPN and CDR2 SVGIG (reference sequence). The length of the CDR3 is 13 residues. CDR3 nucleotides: TGTGCCTGGAGTAGGGCAACTAATGAAAAACTGTTTTTT. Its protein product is CAWSRATNEKLFF. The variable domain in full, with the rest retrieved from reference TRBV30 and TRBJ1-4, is SQTIHQWPATLVQPVGSPLSLECTVEGTSNPNLYWYRQAAGRGLQLLFYSVGIGQISSEVPQNLSASRPQDRQFILSSKKLLLSDSGFYLCAWSRATNEKLFFGSGTQLSVL.

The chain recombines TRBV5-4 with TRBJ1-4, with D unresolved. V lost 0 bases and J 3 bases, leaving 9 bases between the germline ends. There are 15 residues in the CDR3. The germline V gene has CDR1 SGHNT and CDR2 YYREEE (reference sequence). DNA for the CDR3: TGTGCCAGCAGCTTGGAGGGAGGGCCTAATGAAAAACTGTTTTTT. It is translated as CASSLEGGPNEKLFF.

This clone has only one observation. CDR3 amino acids: CASSSSGGRTDTQYF. The DNA for the CDR3 is TGTGCCAGCAGCTCTAGCGGGGGCCGCACAGATACGCAGTATTTT. The chain is built from TRBV7-2 and TRBJ2-3; 10 bases match TRBD2. The CDR3 has 15 residues. V dropped 4 bases and J dropped 1; count of bases not matched to a gene: 2. CDR1 and CDR2 from the germline V gene are SGHTA and FQGNSA.

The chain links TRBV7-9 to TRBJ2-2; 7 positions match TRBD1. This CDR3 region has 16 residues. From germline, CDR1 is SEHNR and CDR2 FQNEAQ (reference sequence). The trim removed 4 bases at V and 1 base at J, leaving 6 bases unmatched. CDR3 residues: CASSSPGQRNTGELFF. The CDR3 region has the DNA TGTGCCAGCAGCTCTCCGGGACAGAGGAACACCGGGGAGCTGTTTTTT.

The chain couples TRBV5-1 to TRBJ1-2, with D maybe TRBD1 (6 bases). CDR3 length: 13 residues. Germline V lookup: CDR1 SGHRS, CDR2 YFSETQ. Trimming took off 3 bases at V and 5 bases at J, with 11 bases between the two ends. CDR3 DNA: TGCGCCAGCAGCTCCTCAGGGGATTATGGCTACACCTTC. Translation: CASSSSGDYGYTF.

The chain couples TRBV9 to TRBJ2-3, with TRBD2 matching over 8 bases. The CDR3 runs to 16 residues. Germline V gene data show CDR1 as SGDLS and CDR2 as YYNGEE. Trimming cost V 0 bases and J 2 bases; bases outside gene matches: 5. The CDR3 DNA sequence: TGTGCCAGCAGCGTAGCGCGGGGGGTCCCCACAGATACGCAGTATTTT. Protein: CASSVARGVPTDTQYF.

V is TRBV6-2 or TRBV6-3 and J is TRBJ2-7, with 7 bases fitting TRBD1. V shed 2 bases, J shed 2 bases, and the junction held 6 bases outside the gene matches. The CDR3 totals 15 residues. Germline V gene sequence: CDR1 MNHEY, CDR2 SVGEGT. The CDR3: CASSYEGAVAYEQYF. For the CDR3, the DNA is TGTGCCAGCAGTTACGAGGGGGCTGTTGCCTACGAGCAGTACTTC.

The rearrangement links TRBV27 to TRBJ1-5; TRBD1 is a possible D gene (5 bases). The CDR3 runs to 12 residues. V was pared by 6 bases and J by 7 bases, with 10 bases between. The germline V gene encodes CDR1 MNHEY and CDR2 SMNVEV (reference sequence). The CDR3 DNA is TGTGCCAGCAGGGGGCTGGGGCAGCCCCAGCATTTT. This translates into CASRGLGQPQHF.

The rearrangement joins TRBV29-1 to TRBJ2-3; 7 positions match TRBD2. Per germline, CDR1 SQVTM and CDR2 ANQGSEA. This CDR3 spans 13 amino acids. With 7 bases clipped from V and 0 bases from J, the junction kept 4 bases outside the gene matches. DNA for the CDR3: TGCAGCGCCCACGGGGGGAGCACAGATACGCAGTATTTT. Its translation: CSAHGGSTDTQYF.

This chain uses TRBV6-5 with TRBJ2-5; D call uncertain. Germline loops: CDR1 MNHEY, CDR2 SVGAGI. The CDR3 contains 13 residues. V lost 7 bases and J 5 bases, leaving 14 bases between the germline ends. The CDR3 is CASTSNLDETQYF. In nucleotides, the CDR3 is TGTGCCAGCACCTCAAACTTAGACGAGACCCAGTACTTC.

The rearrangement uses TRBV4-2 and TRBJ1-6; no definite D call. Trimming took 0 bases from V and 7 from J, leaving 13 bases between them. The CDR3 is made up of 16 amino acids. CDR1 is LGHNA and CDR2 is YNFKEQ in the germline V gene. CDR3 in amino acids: CASSQDRPRTNSPLHF. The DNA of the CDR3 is TGTGCCAGCAGCCAAGATCGACCTCGGACCAATTCACCCCTCCACTTT.

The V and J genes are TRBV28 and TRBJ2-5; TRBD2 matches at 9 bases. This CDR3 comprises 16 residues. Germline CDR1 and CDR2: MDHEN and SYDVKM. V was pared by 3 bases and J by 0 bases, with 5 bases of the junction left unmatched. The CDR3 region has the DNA TGTGCCAGCAGTTTTTGGCAGCGGGGGGACCAAGAGACCCAGTACTTC. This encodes CASSFWQRGDQETQYF.

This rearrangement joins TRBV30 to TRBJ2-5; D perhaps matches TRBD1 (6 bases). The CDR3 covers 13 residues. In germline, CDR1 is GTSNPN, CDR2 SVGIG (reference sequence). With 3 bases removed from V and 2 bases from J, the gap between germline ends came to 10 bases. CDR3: CAWSRTAQETQYF. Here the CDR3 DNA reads TGTGCCTGGAGCAGGACAGCACAAGAGACCCAGTACTTC. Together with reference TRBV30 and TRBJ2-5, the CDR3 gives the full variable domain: SQTIHQWPATLVQPVGSPLSLECTVEGTSNPNLYWYRQAAGRGLQLLFYSVGIGQISSEVPQNLSASRPQDRQFILSSKKLLLSDSGFYLCAWSRTAQETQYFGPGTRLLVL.

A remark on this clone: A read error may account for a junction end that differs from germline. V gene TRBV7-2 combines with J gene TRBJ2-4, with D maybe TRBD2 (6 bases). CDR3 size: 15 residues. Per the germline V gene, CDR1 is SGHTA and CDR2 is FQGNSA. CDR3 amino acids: CASSLAGGDKNIQYF. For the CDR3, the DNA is TGTGCCAGCAGCCTAGCTGGAGGGGACAAAAACATTCAGTACTTC.

As DNA, the CDR3 is TGTGCCACCAGCAGAGATCAGGGGAGTTACGAGCAGTACTTC. Protein: CATSRDQGSYEQYF. The genes are TRBV15 and TRBJ2-7; the D gene is possibly TRBD1 (6 bases). The CDR3 consists of 14 residues. Deletions cut 0 bases from V and 4 bases from J, with 10 bases between. The germline V gene has CDR1 LNHNV and CDR2 YYDKDF (reference sequence).

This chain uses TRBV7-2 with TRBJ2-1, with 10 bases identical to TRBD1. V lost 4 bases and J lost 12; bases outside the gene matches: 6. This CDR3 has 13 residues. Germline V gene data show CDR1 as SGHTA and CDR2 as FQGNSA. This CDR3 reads CASSSFRDRGQFF. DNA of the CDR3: TGTGCCAGCAGCTCCTTCCGGGACAGGGGGCAGTTCTTC.

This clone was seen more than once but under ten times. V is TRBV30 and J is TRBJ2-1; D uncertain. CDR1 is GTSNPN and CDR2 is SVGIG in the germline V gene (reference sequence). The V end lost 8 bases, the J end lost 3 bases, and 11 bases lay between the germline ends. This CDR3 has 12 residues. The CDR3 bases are TGTGCCCACGGTCGGAGCTACAATGAGCAGTTCTTC. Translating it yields CAHGRSYNEQFF.